The present entry profiles one TCR beta chain with its context. The germline CDR1 and CDR2 sequences are SGHTA and FQGNSA. This CDR3 has 15 amino acids. V shed 4 bases and J 1 base; nucleotides not matched to a gene: 3. As processed by the authors: Nucleated cell number was recorded as an estimate derived from reference gene primer amplification. Clones were sequenced by immunoSEQ multiplex PCR, and TCRdb holds only the in-frame ones, with some missing. D and trimming were read from the DNA, whereas the V and J calls and clone size are those reported in that table. Among tens of thousands of clones listed, about 80% were seen once. These data are taken from a study of blood T cell repertoires in COVID-19. Turning to the study itself: Collection of acute and convalescent COVID-19 samples took place in the United States, Italy and Spain.

Seattle-derived patients entered the study during active infection and were followed longitudinally. This TCR was recovered from a man older than 75 with COVID-19, enrolled during active disease. The J gene is TRBJ2-2, the V gene TRBV7-2; 7 nucleotides agree with TRBD1. The sequencing sample was made of peripheral blood. The CDR3 is CASSSWTGNTGELFF. The CDR3 region has the DNA TGTGCCAGCAGCTCTTGGACAGGGAACACCGGGGAGCTGTTTTTT.